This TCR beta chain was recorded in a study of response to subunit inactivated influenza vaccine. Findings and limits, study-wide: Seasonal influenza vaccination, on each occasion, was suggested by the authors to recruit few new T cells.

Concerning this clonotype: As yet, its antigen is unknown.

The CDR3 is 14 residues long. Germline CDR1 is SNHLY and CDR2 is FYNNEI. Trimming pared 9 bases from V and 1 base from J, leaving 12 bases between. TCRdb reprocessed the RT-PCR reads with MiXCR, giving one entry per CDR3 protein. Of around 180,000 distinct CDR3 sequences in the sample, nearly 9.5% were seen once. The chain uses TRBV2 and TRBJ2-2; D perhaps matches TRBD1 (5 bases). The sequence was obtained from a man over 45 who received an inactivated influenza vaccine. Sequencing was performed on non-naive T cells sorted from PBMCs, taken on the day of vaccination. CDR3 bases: TGTGCCAGGGCCCTGACAGAGAACACCGGGGAGCTGTTTTTT. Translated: CARALTENTGELFF.